A selection of T cell receptor beta chains follows, all from one sample in a study of blood T cell repertoires in COVID-19. Profiling relied on immunoSEQ multiplex PCR, and the TCRdb table lists in-frame clones only, not all of them. This table has about 300,000 clones, around 84% appearing once. Input material: peripheral blood. Every receptor here comes from a man aged 70 or older with acute or convalescent COVID-19. Each CDR3 is given with its conserved first and last residue. A D gene is named only where the DNA matches it firmly. Size tells how often a clone was seen (once, few, many) or the class of an expanded clone, and some rows leave it out.

>TRBJ1-5|TRBV3-1/TRBV3-2|-|once
CASSQAGNQPQHF
TGTGCCAGCAGCCAAGCGGGTAATCAGCCCCAGCATTTT
>TRBJ2-7|TRBV24-1|TRBD1|-
CATSDSPRQGYSYEQYF
TGTGCCACCAGTGATTCACCACGACAGGGTTATTCCTACGAGCAGTACTTC
>TRBJ2-1|TRBV5-5|TRBD2|-
CASSLGPSGTSGGNEQFF
TGTGCCAGCAGCTTGGGGCCTTCCGGGACTAGCGGGGGAAATGAGCAGTTCTTC
>TRBJ1-3|TRBV5-6|-|once
CASSFRGARAGNTIYF
TGTGCCAGCAGCTTTCGTGGGGCCAGGGCTGGAAACACCATATATTTT
>TRBJ1-1|TRBV19|-|-
CASMRDNTEAFF
TGTGCCAGTATGCGGGACAACACTGAAGCTTTCTTT
>TRBJ2-3|TRBV10-2|-|-
CASRRETGNTQYF
TGCGCCAGCAGAAGGGAGACGGGGAATACGCAGTATTTT
>TRBJ2-2|TRBV28|-|-
CASSFFTGELFF
TGTGCCAGCAGTTTCTTCACCGGGGAGCTGTTTTTT
>TRBJ2-5|TRBV7-6|TRBD1|few
CASSLAFRDRGETQYF
TGTGCCAGCAGCTTAGCGTTCAGGGACAGGGGGGAGACCCAGTACTTC
>TRBJ1-3|TRBV6-5|-|-
CASSLGARSGNTIYF
TGTGCCAGCAGCCTAGGGGCGCGATCTGGAAACACCATATATTTT
>TRBJ1-5|TRBV6-5|-|once
CASRYRDGGNQPQHF
TGTGCCAGCAGGTACAGGGACGGGGGGAATCAGCCCCAGCATTTT